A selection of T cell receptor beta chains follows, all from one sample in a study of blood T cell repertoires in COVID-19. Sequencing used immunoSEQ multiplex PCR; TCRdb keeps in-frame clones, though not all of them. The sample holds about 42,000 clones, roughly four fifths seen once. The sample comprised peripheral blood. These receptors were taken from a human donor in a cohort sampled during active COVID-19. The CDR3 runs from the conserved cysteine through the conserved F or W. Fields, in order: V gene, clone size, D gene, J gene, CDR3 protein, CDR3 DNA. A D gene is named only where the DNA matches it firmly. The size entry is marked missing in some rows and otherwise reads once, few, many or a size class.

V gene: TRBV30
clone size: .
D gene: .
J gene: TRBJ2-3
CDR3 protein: CAWSGQILTSTDTQYF
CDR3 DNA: TGTGCCTGGAGCGGACAGATCTTAACTAGCACAGATACGCAGTATTTT

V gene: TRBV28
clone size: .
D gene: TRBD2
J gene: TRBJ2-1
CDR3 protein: CASSMPQRGGGEQFF
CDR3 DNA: TGTGCCAGCAGCATGCCCCAGCGGGGGGGTGGGGAGCAGTTCTTC

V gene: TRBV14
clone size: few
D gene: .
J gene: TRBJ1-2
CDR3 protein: CASSQAQGARNYGYTF
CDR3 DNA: TGTGCCAGCAGCCAAGCACAGGGAGCCCGAAACTATGGCTACACCTTC

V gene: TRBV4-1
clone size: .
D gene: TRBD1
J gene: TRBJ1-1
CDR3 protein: CASSHQTGGGLTEAFF
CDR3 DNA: TGCGCCAGCAGCCACCAGACAGGGGGAGGTCTCACTGAAGCTTTCTTT

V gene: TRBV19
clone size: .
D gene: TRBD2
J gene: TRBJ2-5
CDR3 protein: CASRRQAGGRETQYF
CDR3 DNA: TGTGCCAGTAGACGTCAAGCGGGGGGGCGCGAGACCCAGTACTTC

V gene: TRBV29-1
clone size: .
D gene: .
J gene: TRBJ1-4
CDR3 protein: CSAAEVAGEKLFF
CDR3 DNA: TGCAGCGCCGCGGAGGTGGCGGGTGAAAAACTGTTTTTT

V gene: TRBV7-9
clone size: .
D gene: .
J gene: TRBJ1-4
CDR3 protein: CASSFQTGLNEKLFF
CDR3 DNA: TGTGCCAGCAGCTTCCAAACAGGGTTAAATGAAAAACTGTTTTTT

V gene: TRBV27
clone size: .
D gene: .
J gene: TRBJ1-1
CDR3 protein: CASSLSSGGGTEAFF
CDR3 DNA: TGTGCCAGCAGTTTATCTTCGGGGGGAGGCACTGAAGCTTTCTTT

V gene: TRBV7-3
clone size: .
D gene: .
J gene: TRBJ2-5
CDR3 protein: CASSSDRLGTQYF
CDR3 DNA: TGTGCCAGCAGCTCAGACAGGTTGGGGACCCAGTACTTC

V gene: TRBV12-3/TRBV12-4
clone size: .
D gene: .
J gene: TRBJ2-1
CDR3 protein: CASSSGFYNEQFF
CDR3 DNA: TGTGCCAGCAGCTCAGGGTTTTACAATGAGCAGTTCTTC

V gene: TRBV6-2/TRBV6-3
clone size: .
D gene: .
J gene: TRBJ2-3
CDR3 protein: CASSWGGDADTQYF
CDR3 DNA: TGTGCCAGCAGTTGGGGCGGGGACGCAGATACGCAGTATTTT

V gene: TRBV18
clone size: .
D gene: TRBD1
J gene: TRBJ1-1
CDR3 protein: CASSLETGGKTEAFF
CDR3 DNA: TGTGCCAGCTCACTCGAGACAGGGGGTAAGACTGAAGCTTTCTTT

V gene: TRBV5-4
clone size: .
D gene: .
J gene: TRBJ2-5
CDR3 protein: CASSTGPGQKETQYF
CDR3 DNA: TGTGCCAGCAGCACGGGACCGGGACAAAAAGAGACCCAGTACTTC

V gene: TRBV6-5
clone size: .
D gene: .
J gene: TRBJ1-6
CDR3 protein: CASSLRESNSPLHF
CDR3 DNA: TGTGCCAGCAGTCTAAGGGAGTCTAATTCACCCCTCCACTTT

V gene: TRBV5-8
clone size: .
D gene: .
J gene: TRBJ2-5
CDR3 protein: CASSLGVARKEETQYF
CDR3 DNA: TGTGCCAGCAGCTTGGGGGTGGCTAGGAAGGAAGAGACCCAGTACTTC

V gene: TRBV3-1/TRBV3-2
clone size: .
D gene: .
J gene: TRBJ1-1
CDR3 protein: CASSQGENTEAFF
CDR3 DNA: TGTGCCAGCAGCCAAGGCGAGAACACTGAAGCTTTCTTT

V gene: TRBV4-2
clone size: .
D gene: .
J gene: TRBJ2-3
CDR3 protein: CASSQDPAGTSTDTQYF
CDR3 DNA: TGTGCCAGCAGCCAAGATCCAGCAGGGACTAGCACAGATACGCAGTATTTT

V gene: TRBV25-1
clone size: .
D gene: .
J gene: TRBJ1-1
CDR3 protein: CASSEAGLVNTEAFF
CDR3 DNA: TGTGCCAGCAGTGAGGCGGGTCTAGTGAACACTGAAGCTTTCTTT

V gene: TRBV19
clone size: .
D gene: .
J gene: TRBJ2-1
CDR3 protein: CASSIVDLAVNEQFF
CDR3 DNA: TGTGCCAGTAGTATAGTGGATCTAGCTGTAAATGAGCAGTTCTTC

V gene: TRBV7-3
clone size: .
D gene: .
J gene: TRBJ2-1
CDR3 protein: CASSLGWSSYNEQFF
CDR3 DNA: TGTGCCAGCAGCTTAGGGTGGAGCTCCTACAATGAGCAGTTCTTC

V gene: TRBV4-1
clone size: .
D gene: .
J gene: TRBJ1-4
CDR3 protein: CASSQAVRGVNEKLFF
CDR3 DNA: TGCGCCAGCAGCCAAGCGGTCAGGGGTGTAAATGAAAAACTGTTTTTT

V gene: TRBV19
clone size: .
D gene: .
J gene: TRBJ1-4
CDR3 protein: CASNKDRSEKLFF
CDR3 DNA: TGTGCCAGTAACAAGGACAGAAGTGAAAAACTGTTTTTT

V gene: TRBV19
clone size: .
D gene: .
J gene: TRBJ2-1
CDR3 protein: CASSIRTEIYNEQFF
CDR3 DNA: TGTGCCAGTAGTATACGGACAGAGATCTACAATGAGCAGTTCTTC

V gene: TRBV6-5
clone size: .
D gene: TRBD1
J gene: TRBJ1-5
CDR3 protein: CASSPGTGNNQPQHF
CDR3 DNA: TGTGCCAGCAGTCCCGGGACAGGGAATAATCAGCCCCAGCATTTT

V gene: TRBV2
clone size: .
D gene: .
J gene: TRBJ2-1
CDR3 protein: CASSESGESSYNEQFF
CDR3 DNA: TGTGCCAGCAGTGAATCGGGAGAAAGCTCCTACAATGAGCAGTTCTTC

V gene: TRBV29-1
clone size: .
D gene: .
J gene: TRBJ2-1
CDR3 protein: CSASVGHTNNEQFF
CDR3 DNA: TGCAGCGCCTCCGTAGGACATACGAACAATGAGCAGTTCTTC

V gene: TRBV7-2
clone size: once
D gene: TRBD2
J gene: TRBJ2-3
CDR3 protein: CASSSGLVTDTQYF
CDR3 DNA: TGTGCCAGCAGCTCGGGACTAGTAACAGATACGCAGTATTTT

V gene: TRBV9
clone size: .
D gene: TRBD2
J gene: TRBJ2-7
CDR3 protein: CASSVTSGGPLSEQYF
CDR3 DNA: TGTGCCAGCAGCGTTACTAGCGGGGGGCCTTTATCCGAGCAGTACTTC

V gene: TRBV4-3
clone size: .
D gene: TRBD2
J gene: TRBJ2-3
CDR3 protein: CASSQDAGVGTDTQYF
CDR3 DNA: TGCGCCAGCAGCCAAGATGCGGGGGTGGGCACAGATACGCAGTATTTT

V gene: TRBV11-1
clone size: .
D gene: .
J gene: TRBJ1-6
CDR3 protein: CASSRDYNSPLHF
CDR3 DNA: TGTGCCAGCAGCAGAGACTATAATTCACCCCTCCACTTT

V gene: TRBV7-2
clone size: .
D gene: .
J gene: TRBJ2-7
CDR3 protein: CASSPWAVGGAGSYEQYF
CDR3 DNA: TGTGCCAGCAGCCCCTGGGCCGTAGGGGGGGCAGGTTCTTACGAGCAGTACTTC

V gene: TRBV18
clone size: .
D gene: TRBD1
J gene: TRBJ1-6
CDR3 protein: CASSETGRTSYNSPLHF
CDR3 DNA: TGTGCCAGCTCAGAGACAGGGCGAACAAGCTATAATTCACCCCTCCACTTT

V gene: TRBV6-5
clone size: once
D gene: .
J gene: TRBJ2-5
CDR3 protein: CASSVRGRSQETQYF
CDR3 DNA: TGTGCCAGCTCAGTGCGAGGTAGAAGCCAAGAGACCCAGTACTTC